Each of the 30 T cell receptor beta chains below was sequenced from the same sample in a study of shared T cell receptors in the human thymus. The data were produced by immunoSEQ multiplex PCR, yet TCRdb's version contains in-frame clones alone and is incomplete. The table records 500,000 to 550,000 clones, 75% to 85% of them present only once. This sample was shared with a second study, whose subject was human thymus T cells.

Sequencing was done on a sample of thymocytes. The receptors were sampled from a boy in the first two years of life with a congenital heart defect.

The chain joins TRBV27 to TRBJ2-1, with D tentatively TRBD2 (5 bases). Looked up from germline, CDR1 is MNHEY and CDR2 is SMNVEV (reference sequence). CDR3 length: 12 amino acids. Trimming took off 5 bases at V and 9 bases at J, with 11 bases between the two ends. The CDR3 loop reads CASSVVRGEQFF. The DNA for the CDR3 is TGTGCCAGCAGTGTTGTCCGGGGTGAGCAGTTCTTC.

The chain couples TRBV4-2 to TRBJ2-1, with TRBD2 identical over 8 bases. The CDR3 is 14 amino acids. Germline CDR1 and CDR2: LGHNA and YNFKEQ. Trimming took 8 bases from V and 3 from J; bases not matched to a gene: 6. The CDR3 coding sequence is TGTGCCAGCGGGGCGGGGGGCGTCTACAATGAGCAGTTCTTC. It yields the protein CASGAGGVYNEQFF.

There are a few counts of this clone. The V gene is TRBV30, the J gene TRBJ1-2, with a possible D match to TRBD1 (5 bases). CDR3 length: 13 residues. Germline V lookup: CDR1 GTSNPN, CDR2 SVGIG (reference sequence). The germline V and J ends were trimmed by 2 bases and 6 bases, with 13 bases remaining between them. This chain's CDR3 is CAWSYRLQHGYTF. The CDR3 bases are TGTGCCTGGAGTTACAGGCTTCAGCATGGCTACACCTTC. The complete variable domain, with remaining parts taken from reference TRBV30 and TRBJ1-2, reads SQTIHQWPATLVQPVGSPLSLECTVEGTSNPNLYWYRQAAGRGLQLLFYSVGIGQISSEVPQNLSASRPQDRQFILSSKKLLLSDSGFYLCAWSYRLQHGYTFGSGTRLTVV.

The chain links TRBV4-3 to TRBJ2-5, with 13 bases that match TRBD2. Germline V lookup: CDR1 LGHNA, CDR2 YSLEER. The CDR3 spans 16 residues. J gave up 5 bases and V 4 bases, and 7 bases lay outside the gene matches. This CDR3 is CASSRGLAGEEETQYF. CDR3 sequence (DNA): TGCGCCAGCAGCCGAGGACTAGCGGGAGAGGAGGAGACCCAGTACTTC.

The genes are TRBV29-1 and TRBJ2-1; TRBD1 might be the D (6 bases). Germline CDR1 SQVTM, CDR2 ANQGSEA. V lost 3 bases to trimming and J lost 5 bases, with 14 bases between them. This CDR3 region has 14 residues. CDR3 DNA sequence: TGCAGCGTTGAGGGCGGACAGAATGACAATGAGCAGTTCTTC. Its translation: CSVEGGQNDNEQFF.

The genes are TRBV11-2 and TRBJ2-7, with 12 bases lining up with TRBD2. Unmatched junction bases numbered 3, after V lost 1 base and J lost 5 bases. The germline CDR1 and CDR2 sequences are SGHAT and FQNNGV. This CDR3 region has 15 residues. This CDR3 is CASSLASGRANEQYF. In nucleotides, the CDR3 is TGTGCCAGCAGCTTAGCTAGCGGGAGGGCTAACGAGCAGTACTTC. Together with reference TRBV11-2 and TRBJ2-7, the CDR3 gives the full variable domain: EAGVAQSPRYKIIEKRQSVAFWCNPISGHATLYWYQQILGQGPKLLIQFQNNGVVDDSQLPKDRFSAERLKGVDSTLKIQPAKLEDSAVYLCASSLASGRANEQYFGPGTRLTVT.

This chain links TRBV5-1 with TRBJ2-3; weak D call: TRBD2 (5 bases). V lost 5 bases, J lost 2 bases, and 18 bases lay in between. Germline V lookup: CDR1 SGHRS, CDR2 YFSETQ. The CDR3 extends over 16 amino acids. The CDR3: CASSLPGSGSTDTQYF. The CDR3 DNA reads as TGCGCCAGCAGTTTACCGGGGAGCGGATCCACAGATACGCAGTATTTT.

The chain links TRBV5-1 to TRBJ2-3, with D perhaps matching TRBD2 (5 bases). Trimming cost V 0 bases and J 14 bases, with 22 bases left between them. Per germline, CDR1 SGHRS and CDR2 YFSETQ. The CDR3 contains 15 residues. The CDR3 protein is CASSLAAGWATRGYF. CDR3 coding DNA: TGCGCCAGCAGCTTGGCCGCGGGTTGGGCCACCCGGGGGTATTTT.

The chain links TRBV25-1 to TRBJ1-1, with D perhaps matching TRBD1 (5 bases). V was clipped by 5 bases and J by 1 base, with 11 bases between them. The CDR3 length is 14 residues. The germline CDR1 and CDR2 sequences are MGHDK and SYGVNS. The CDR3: CASSPPGENTEAFF. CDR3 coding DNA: TGTGCCAGCAGTCCTCCGGGGGAGAACACTGAAGCTTTCTTT.

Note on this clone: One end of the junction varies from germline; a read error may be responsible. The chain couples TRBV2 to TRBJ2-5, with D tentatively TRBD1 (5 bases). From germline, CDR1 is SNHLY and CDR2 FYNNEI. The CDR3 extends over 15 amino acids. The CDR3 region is CASSEGQGMEEAQYF. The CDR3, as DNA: TGTGCCAGCAGTGAAGGTCAGGGAATGGAAGAGGCCCAGTACTTC.

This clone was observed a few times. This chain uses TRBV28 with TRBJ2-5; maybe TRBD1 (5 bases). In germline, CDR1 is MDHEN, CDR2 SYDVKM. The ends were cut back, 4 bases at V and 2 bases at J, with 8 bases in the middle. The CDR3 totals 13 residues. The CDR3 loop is CASSCTGQETQYF. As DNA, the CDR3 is TGTGCCAGCAGTTGCACAGGTCAAGAGACCCAGTACTTC. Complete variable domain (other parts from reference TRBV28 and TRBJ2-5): DVKVTQSSRYLVKRTGEKVFLECVQDMDHENMFWYRQDPGLGLRLIYFSYDVKMKEKGDIPEGYSVSREKKERFSLILESASTNQTSMYLCASSCTGQETQYFGPGTRLLVL.

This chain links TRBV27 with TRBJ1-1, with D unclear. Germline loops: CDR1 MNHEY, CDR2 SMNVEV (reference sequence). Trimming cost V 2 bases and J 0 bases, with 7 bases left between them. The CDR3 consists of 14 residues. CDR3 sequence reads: CASSLSMMNTEAFF. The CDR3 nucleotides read TGTGCCAGCAGTTTAAGCATGATGAACACTGAAGCTTTCTTT.

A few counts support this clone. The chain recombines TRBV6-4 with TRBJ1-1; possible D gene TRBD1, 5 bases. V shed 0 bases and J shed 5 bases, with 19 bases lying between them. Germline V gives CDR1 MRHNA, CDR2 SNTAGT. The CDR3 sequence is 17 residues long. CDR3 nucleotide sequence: TGTGCCAGCAGTGACTCCCGGGGGGGGACTGGGCGGACTGAAGCTTTCTTT. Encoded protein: CASSDSRGGTGRTEAFF.

Here the CDR3 DNA reads TGTGCCAGCAGTTCCGGGGACAGGGGGAACACTGAAGCTTTCTTT. Encoded protein: CASSSGDRGNTEAFF. This chain links TRBV27 with TRBJ1-1; 10 bases fit TRBD1. Germline V gene sequence: CDR1 MNHEY, CDR2 SMNVEV (reference sequence). The J segment lost 1 base and the V segment lost 4 bases, leaving 3 bases of the junction unmatched. CDR3 size: 15 residues.

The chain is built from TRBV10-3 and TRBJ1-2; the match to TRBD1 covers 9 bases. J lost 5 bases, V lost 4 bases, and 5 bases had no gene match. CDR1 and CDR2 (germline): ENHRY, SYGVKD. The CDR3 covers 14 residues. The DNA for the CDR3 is TGTGCCATCAGTGGGACAGGGGCTACATATGGCTACACCTTC. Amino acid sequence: CAISGTGATYGYTF.

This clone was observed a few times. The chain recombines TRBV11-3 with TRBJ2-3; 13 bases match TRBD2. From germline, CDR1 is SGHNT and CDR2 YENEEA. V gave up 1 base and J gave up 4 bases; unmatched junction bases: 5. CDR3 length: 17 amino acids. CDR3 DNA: TGTGCCAGCAGCTTAGGCGGGACTAGCGGGAACCCAGATACGCAGTATTTT. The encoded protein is CASSLGGTSGNPDTQYF.

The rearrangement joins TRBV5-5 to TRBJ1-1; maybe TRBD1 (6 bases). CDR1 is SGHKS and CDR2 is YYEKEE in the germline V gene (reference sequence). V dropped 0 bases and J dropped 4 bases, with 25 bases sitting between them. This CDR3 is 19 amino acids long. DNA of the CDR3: TGTGCCAGCAGCTTGGCCAGCGTCAGGGGAGTGGGGTCCCCCACTGAAGCTTTCTTT. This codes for CASSLASVRGVGSPTEAFF.

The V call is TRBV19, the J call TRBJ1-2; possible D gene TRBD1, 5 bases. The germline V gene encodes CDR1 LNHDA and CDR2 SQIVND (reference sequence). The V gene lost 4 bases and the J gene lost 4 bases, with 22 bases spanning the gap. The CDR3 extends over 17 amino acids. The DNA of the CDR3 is TGTGCCAGTAGTAACCCTCTGCGGGGCCAGGCGCCCTATGGCTACACCTTC. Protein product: CASSNPLRGQAPYGYTF.

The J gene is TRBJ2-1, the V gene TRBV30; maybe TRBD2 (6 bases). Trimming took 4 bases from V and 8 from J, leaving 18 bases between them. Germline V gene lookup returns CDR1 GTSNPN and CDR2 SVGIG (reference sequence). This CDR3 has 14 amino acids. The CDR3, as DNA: TGTGCCTGGAAGATGGACGGCTCTAGCGATGAGCAGTTCTTC. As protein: CAWKMDGSSDEQFF.

The DNA of the CDR3 is TGCGCCAGCAGCTGGGGGACAGGGCTCGGGGACACTGAAGCTTTCTTT. It yields the protein CASSWGTGLGDTEAFF. The chain combines TRBV5-1 with TRBJ1-1; 9 bases agree with TRBD1. The length of the CDR3 is 16 residues. Losses at the gene ends were 3 bases for V and 3 bases for J; bases not matched to a gene: 9. CDR1 is SGHRS and CDR2 is YFSETQ in the germline V gene.

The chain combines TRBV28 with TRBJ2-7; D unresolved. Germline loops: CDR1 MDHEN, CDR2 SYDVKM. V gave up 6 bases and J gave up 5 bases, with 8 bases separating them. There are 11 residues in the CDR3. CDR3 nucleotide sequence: TGTGCCAGCAGAATGGGCAACGAGCAGTACTTC. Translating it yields CASRMGNEQYF. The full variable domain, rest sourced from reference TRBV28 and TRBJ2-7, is DVKVTQSSRYLVKRTGEKVFLECVQDMDHENMFWYRQDPGLGLRLIYFSYDVKMKEKGDIPEGYSVSREKKERFSLILESASTNQTSMYLCASRMGNEQYFGPGTRLTVT.

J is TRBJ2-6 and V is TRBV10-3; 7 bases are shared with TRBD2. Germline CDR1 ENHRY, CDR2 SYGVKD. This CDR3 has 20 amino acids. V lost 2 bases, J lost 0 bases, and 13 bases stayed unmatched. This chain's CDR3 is CAISEEGRGEPYSGANVLTF. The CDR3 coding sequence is TGTGCCATCAGTGAGGAGGGGAGGGGTGAACCATACTCTGGGGCCAACGTCCTGACTTTC.

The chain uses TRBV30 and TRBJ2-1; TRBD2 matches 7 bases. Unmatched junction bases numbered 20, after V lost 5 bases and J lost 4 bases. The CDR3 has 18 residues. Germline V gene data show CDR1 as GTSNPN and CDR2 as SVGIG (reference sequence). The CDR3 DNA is TGTGCCTGGGATTCTAGCGGAACTTGTTGTACTTCTTACAATGAGCAGTTCTTC. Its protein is CAWDSSGTCCTSYNEQFF.

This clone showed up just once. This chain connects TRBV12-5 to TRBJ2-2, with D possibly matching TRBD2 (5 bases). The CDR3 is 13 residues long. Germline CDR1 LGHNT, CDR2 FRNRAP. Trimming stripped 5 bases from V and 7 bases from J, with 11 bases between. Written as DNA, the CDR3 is TGTGCTAGTGGTCCCTTCCGGGGCGGGGAGCTGTTTTTT. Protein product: CASGPFRGGELFF.

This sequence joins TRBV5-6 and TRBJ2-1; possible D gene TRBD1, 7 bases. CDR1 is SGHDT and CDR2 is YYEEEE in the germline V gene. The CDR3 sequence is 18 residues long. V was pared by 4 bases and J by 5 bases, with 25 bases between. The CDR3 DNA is TGTGCCAGCAGCGCTCGGGACAGAGGAGGGCGGGCGGACAATGAGCAGTTCTTC. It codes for CASSARDRGGRADNEQFF.

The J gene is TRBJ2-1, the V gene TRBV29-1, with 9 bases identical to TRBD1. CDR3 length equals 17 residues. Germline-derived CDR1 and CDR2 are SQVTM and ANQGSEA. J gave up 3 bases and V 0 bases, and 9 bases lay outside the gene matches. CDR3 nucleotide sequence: TGCAGCGTTGAAGACCGGACAGGGACAGGGATCTACAATGAGCAGTTCTTC. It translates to CSVEDRTGTGIYNEQFF.

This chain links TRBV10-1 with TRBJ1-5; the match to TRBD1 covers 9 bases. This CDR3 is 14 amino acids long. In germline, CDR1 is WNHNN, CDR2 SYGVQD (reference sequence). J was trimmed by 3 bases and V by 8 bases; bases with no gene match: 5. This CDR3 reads CASGDRDYNQPQHF. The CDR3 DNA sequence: TGCGCCAGCGGGGACAGGGATTACAATCAGCCCCAGCATTTT.

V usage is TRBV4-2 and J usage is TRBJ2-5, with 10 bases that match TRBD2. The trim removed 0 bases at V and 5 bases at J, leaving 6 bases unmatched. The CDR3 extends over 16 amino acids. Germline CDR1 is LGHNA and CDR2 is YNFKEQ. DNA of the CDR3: TGTGCCAGCAGCCAAGATCAGGGACTAGCGACGGAGACCCAGTACTTC. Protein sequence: CASSQDQGLATETQYF.

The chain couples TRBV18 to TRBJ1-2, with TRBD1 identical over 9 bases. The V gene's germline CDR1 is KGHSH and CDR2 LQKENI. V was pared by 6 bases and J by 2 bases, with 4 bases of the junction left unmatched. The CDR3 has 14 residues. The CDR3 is CASSLDRGNYGYTF. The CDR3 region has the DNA TGTGCCAGCTCTCTGGACAGGGGAAACTATGGCTACACCTTC.

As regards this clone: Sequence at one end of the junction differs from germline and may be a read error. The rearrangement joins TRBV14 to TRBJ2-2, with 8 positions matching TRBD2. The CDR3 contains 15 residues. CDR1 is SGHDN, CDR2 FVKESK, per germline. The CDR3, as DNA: TGTGCCAGCAGCCAAGATAGCGGGAACGCCGGGGAGCTGTTTTTT. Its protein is CASSQDSGNAGELFF.